A single T cell receptor beta chain is shown here with its context. Its matching antigen is unknown. This sample also contains other DNA sequences that code for the same CDR3. Naive CD8 cells comprised CD45RO-negative, CCR7-positively selected cells, excluding terminally differentiated effector memory CD45RA+ cells. The method was immunoSEQ multiplex PCR; TCRdb's version includes in-frame clones alone and lacks a portion of them. Of 700,000 to 950,000 clones in the sample, approximately 97% were seen once. This record comes from a study of shared clonotypes between healthy human individuals. General observations from the study: Represented genetic and exposure-history diversity was restricted by having few donors.

This TCR derives from a man between 25 and 39 years old in good health. Sequenced: naive CD8+ T cells sorted from blood.

The CDR3 here is CASSPGGGPDTQYF. In DNA, the CDR3 is TGCGCCAGCAGTCCCGGCGGGGGACCCGATACGCAGTATTTT. The chain carries TRBV5-1 and TRBJ2-3; 7 positions agree with TRBD2. V trimming: 5 bases; J trimming: 6 bases; junction bases outside the gene matches: 9. Germline V gene sequence: CDR1 SGHRS, CDR2 YFSETQ. The CDR3 covers 14 residues.